A selection of T cell receptor beta chains follows, all from one sample in a study of blood T cells in healthy people across ages. TCRdb called the 5' RACE reads again in MiXCR, with one record for every CDR3 protein. Among approximately 1,700,000 distinct CDR3 sequences listed, 35% to 50% were seen once. The sequenced sample consisted of blood. The receptors derive from a human donor in good health. CDR3s include the opening cysteine and the closing phenylalanine or tryptophan.

CDR3 protein	V gene	J gene
CASRGTGFDEQYF	TRBV13	-
CSAKAWTYEQYF	TRBV20-1	TRBJ2-7
CSVEGQGGYYGYTF	TRBV29-1	TRBJ1-2
CASRTGRTYGYTF	TRBV12-3/TRBV12-4	TRBJ1-2
CASSSPLSGGRDTQYF	TRBV5-1	TRBJ2-3
CASSNPTGYGYTF	TRBV6-5	TRBJ1-2
CVSGFSAQGEGNQPQHF	TRBV12-5	TRBJ1-5
CASSFDLGQRGMGPQHF	TRBV7-2	TRBJ1-5
CASSLVFRDRTLTDTQYF	TRBV7-9	TRBJ2-3
CASSLVGVESYGYTF	TRBV7-2	TRBJ1-2
CASSQDRRGHYEQYF	TRBV4-3	TRBJ2-7
CAGSSGLLRFF	TRBV12-3/TRBV12-4	TRBJ2-1
CAISEYTYGYTF	TRBV10-3	TRBJ1-2
CASSQRASPPETQYF	TRBV4-1	TRBJ2-5
CASSLAMRCEQYF	TRBV5-7	TRBJ2-7
CASSQMRDEQFF	TRBV14	TRBJ2-1
CASSSHRENEQFF	TRBV7-2	TRBJ2-1
CASSLAAVSPVGFDGYTF	TRBV5-5	TRBJ1-2
CSARPPGTNEKLFF	TRBV20-1	TRBJ1-4
CASSLVDYGADTQYF	TRBV5-5	TRBJ2-3
CASSFTTGIRETQYF	TRBV11-2	TRBJ2-5
CATSDPDYYGTNYNEQFF	TRBV24-1	TRBJ2-1
CSVEDEISYEQYF	TRBV29-1	TRBJ2-7
CASSLILTDTQYF	TRBV7-2	TRBJ2-3
CASSRINPVLAGTYNEQFF	TRBV4-1	TRBJ2-1
CAVSGQGAGSYEQYF	TRBV10-3	TRBJ2-7
CAIGQGDLNTEAFF	TRBV10-3	TRBJ1-1
CASSDTTAQYF	TRBV7-9	TRBJ2-3
CASSQAGAYGYTF	TRBV14	TRBJ1-2
CASSSSQGSEAFF	TRBV5-6	TRBJ1-1
CASTLAGSHYYYYEQYF	TRBV6-2/TRBV6-3	-
CASSQDSAGGAGELFF	TRBV4-3	TRBJ2-2
CASSLTRTLWPQHF	TRBV5-5	TRBJ1-5
CATSDPGTSGNTDTQYF	TRBV24-1	TRBJ2-3
CSARMGQGNTDTQYF	TRBV20-1	TRBJ2-3
CASSLDWAPNEKLFF	TRBV5-1	TRBJ1-4
CATSTERTSGYTF	TRBV24-1	TRBJ1-2
CASSDGGTGGGSVNEQFF	TRBV2	TRBJ2-1
CASSPGQFNQPQHF	TRBV12-3/TRBV12-4	TRBJ1-5
CSAGRAGGRTDTQYF	TRBV20-1	TRBJ2-3
CASSLGRSHYEQYF	TRBV6-6	TRBJ2-7
CASSLQGSRSDTQYF	TRBV7-2	TRBJ2-3
CASSPLVGPNTEAFF	TRBV18	TRBJ1-1
CSASDRTGVQPQHF	TRBV20-1	TRBJ1-5
CASSDTGGPGDTQYF	TRBV12-3/TRBV12-4	TRBJ2-3
CAWTAGSAGEAFF	TRBV30	TRBJ1-1
CATSPGHAYEQYF	TRBV6-1	TRBJ2-7
CASSSTTGEAFF	TRBV7-9	TRBJ1-1
CASSRVGTSGGLIYEQYF	TRBV7-9	TRBJ2-7
CASVREYEQYF	TRBV7-9	TRBJ2-7
CASSPGDPEAFF	TRBV7-9	TRBJ1-1